What follows are 27 T cell receptor beta chains derived from one specimen sequenced in a study of graft-versus-host responses after intestinal transplantation. For these TCRs, the target antigens are not known. Only in-frame clones appear in the TCRdb table, and some are missing; sequencing was by immunoSEQ multiplex PCR. Here the sample spans some 140,000 clones, about 90% being singletons. The sample in question was unstimulated CD4+ T cells sorted from spleen or lymph node cells, obtained before intestinal transplant. The receptors were sampled from a human donor who received an intestinal transplant.

The CDR3 coding sequence is TGTGCCAGCAGACCCGGGGGAAGTTATGAAAAACTGTTTTTT. This translates into CASRPGGSYEKLFF. The chain is built from TRBV6-1 and TRBJ1-4; tentatively, D is TRBD1 (5 bases). Germline V gene data show CDR1 as MNHNS and CDR2 as SASEGT. This CDR3 contains 14 residues. V was trimmed by 6 bases and J by 6 bases, leaving 14 bases between them.

V and J are TRBV21-1 and TRBJ2-7. TRBV21-1 is listed as a pseudogene. The CDR3 length is 14 residues. The CDR3 is CASSLGPPRFEQYF. CDR3 nucleotide sequence: TGTGCCAGCAGCTTGGGACCCCCCCGATTCGAGCAGTACTTC.

V gene TRBV18 combines with J gene TRBJ1-5, with D possibly being TRBD1 (5 bases). With 2 bases removed from V and 2 bases from J, the gap between germline ends came to 13 bases. This CDR3 is 16 amino acids long. CDR1 is KGHSH and CDR2 is LQKENI in the germline V gene. CDR3 amino acids: CASSPEAGGGNQPQHF. The DNA of the CDR3 is TGTGCCAGCTCACCAGAGGCAGGAGGGGGCAATCAGCCCCAGCATTTT.

The chain links TRBV5-1 to TRBJ2-1; possibly TRBD2 for D (6 bases). The germline CDR1 and CDR2 sequences are SGHRS and YFSETQ. This CDR3 spans 14 amino acids. Between the trimmed V and J ends, which lost 4 bases and 8 bases, there was a span of 16 bases. The CDR3 region is CASSLGLPQDEQFF. The CDR3 nucleotides are TGCGCCAGCAGCCTTGGACTACCCCAGGATGAGCAGTTCTTC. Full variable domain (outside the CDR3, taken from reference TRBV5-1 and TRBJ2-1): KAGVTQTPRYLIKTRGQQVTLSCSPISGHRSVSWYQQTPGQGLQFLFEYFSETQRNKGNFPGRFSGRQFSNSRSEMNVSTLELGDSALYLCASSLGLPQDEQFFGPGTRLTVL.

The chain carries TRBV6-1 and TRBJ1-2; a weak D match, TRBD1 (5 bases). This CDR3 has 13 amino acids. CDR1 MNHNS and CDR2 SASEGT come from the germline V gene. The germline V and J ends were trimmed by 8 bases and 2 bases, with 12 bases remaining between them. CDR3 DNA: TGTGCCAGCGGGAAGGGGTGGAACTATGGCTACACCTTC. Translation gives CASGKGWNYGYTF.

The V and J genes are TRBV2 and TRBJ1-6; the D is unclear. Germline CDR1 is SNHLY and CDR2 is FYNNEI. The ends were cut back, 0 bases at V and 7 bases at J, with 13 bases in the middle. This CDR3 comprises 16 residues. CDR3 DNA: TGTGCCAGCAGTGAAGCGCTTCTGGGTATGAATTCACCCCTCCACTTT. Its translation is CASSEALLGMNSPLHF. Looking up the rest from reference TRBV2 and TRBJ1-6 gives the full variable domain: EPEVTQTPSHQVTQMGQEVILRCVPISNHLYFYWYRQILGQKVEFLVSFYNNEISEKSEIFDDQFSVERPDGSNFTLKIRSTKLEDSAMYFCASSEALLGMNSPLHFGNGTRLTVT.

The rearrangement joins TRBV18 to TRBJ1-4, with a tentative D call TRBD1 (6 bases). The CDR3 runs to 15 residues. Germline values: CDR1 KGHSH, CDR2 LQKENI. V was cut by 2 bases and J by 6 bases, with 13 bases left in between. The CDR3 region is CASSPFTGADEKLFF. Here the CDR3 DNA reads TGTGCCAGCTCACCATTTACGGGGGCGGATGAAAAACTGTTTTTT.

The CDR3: CASSPSRGASTDTQYF. CDR3 in DNA: TGCGCCAGCAGCCCGTCGAGGGGCGCTAGCACAGATACGCAGTATTTT. The genes are TRBV5-1 and TRBJ2-3, with D possibly being TRBD1 or TRBD2 (5 bases each). The germline V and J ends were trimmed by 4 bases and 0 bases, with 15 bases remaining between them. This CDR3 is 16 amino acids long. Germline values: CDR1 SGHRS, CDR2 YFSETQ.

The chain recombines TRBV6-1 with TRBJ1-5; the D gene is possibly TRBD1 (5 bases). V was clipped by 4 bases and J by 3 bases, with 13 bases between them. This CDR3 contains 15 residues. Germline CDR1 is MNHNS and CDR2 is SASEGT. CDR3 nucleotides: TGTGCCAGCAGTGCGTTGGGACCGACCAATCAGCCCCAGCATTTT. Its protein product is CASSALGPTNQPQHF.

V gene TRBV7-2 combines with J gene TRBJ1-5; 10 nucleotides line up with TRBD1. Germline V CDR1 and CDR2: SGHTA, FQGNSA. Trimming cost V 1 base and J 6 bases; bases outside gene matches: 3. The CDR3 is made up of 15 amino acids. In DNA form, the CDR3 reads TGTGCCAGCAGCTTAGTGGGGACAGGGGCTCAGCCCCAGCATTTT. Its translation: CASSLVGTGAQPQHF.

J is TRBJ1-5 and V is TRBV10-3, with 7 bases aligning to TRBD1. Germline-derived CDR1 and CDR2 are ENHRY and SYGVKD. J lost 6 bases, V lost 4 bases, and 9 bases had no gene match. The CDR3 totals 15 residues. CDR3 in DNA: TGTGCCATCAGTGTAGACAGGGAAGGAAGTCAGCCCCAGCATTTT. Translation: CAISVDREGSQPQHF.

The V gene is TRBV5-1, the J gene TRBJ2-5; possible D gene TRBD1, 5 bases. V was trimmed by 5 bases and J by 4 bases, leaving 18 bases between them. The CDR3 has 15 residues. Germline lookup yields CDR1 SGHRS and CDR2 YFSETQ. For the CDR3, the DNA is TGCGCCAGCAGTAGCCAGGGCCGGTTTACAGAGACCCAGTACTTC. It yields the protein CASSSQGRFTETQYF.

The count of this clone is one. The J gene is TRBJ2-1, the V gene TRBV21-1; the D call of TRBD2 is as the table states it, not checked on the DNA. TRBV21-1 is deemed a pseudogene. The CDR3 runs to 17 residues. CDR3 nucleotide sequence: TGTGCCTCCAGCAGCAAACCTAGCGGGAGTGGTTACAATGAGCAGTTCTTC. It yields the protein CASSSKPSGSGYNEQFF.

The chain couples TRBV19 to TRBJ2-7; 8 bases agree with TRBD1. Losses at the gene ends were 5 bases for V and 1 base for J; bases not matched to a gene: 4. The CDR3 covers 14 residues. The germline gives CDR1 LNHDA, CDR2 SQIVND (reference sequence). The CDR3 sequence is CASSVRDRSYEQYF. The CDR3 nucleotides read TGTGCCAGTAGTGTCCGGGACAGGTCCTACGAGCAGTACTTC.

V usage is TRBV6-5 and J usage is TRBJ1-4; D might be TRBD1 (5 bases). Trimming removed 6 bases from V and 14 bases from J, with 22 bases in between. Germline-derived CDR1 and CDR2 are MNHEY and SVGAGI. This CDR3 has 14 amino acids. The chain's CDR3 is CASRRTGTSNKLFF. The CDR3 DNA sequence: TGTGCCAGCAGAAGGACCGGGACTTCCAATAAGCTGTTTTTT.

The genes are TRBV5-1 and TRBJ1-6; 10 bases map to TRBD1. The V gene's germline CDR1 is SGHRS and CDR2 YFSETQ. The CDR3 contains 15 residues. V lost 1 base to trimming and J lost 9 bases; unmatched junction nucleotides: 4. The CDR3 nucleotides are TGCGCCAGCAGCTTGAGAAGGGACAGGGGTTCACCCCTCCACTTT. Amino acid sequence: CASSLRRDRGSPLHF. The full variable domain, rest sourced from reference TRBV5-1 and TRBJ1-6, is KAGVTQTPRYLIKTRGQQVTLSCSPISGHRSVSWYQQTPGQGLQFLFEYFSETQRNKGNFPGRFSGRQFSNSRSEMNVSTLELGDSALYLCASSLRRDRGSPLHFGNGTRLTVT.

The rearrangement uses TRBV6-5 and TRBJ1-5; TRBD1 matches 8 bases. Germline trimming cut 5 bases from V and 2 bases from J; bases unmatched to any gene: 5. CDR1 is MNHEY, CDR2 SVGAGI, per germline. The CDR3 covers 15 residues. CDR3 loop: CASSPGGEGNQPQHF. The CDR3, as DNA: TGTGCCAGCAGTCCAGGGGGCGAGGGCAATCAGCCCCAGCATTTT.

A remark on this clone: Other DNA sequences in this sample translate to the same CDR3. V and J are TRBV28 and TRBJ1-1; perhaps TRBD1 as D (6 bases). The CDR3 extends over 11 amino acids. V dropped 5 bases and J dropped 10 bases, with 11 bases sitting between them. Germline V gene sequence: CDR1 MDHEN, CDR2 SYDVKM. The CDR3 spells CASSALGGAFF. The CDR3 coding sequence is TGTGCCAGCAGTGCCCTAGGGGGAGCTTTCTTT.

This chain connects TRBV5-4 to TRBJ1-2, with TRBD1 matching over 9 bases. From germline, CDR1 is SGHNT and CDR2 YYREEE (reference sequence). CDR3 length equals 14 residues. V trimming: 4 bases; J trimming: 6 bases; junction bases outside the gene matches: 7. The CDR3 spells CASSPDRGIDGYTF. DNA for the CDR3: TGTGCCAGCAGCCCGGACAGGGGAATCGATGGCTACACCTTC.

The rearrangement uses TRBV2 and TRBJ1-5, with a tentative D call TRBD1 (5 bases). The germline CDR1 and CDR2 sequences are SNHLY and FYNNEI. This CDR3 spans 16 amino acids. Trimming pared 4 bases from V and 6 bases from J, leaving 19 bases between. The CDR3 here is CASSVAGIGGSQPQHF. The DNA for the CDR3 is TGTGCCAGCAGTGTGGCGGGGATTGGGGGGAGTCAGCCCCAGCATTTT.

V and J are TRBV7-6 and TRBJ2-2; D is undetermined. The CDR3 is 14 residues long. V lost 2 bases to trimming and J lost 4 bases, with 8 bases between them. The germline V gene encodes CDR1 SGHVS and CDR2 FNYEAQ. The CDR3 is CASSLLSGTGELFF. The CDR3 coding sequence is TGTGCCAGCAGCTTACTTAGTGGCACCGGGGAGCTGTTTTTT. The full variable domain, rest sourced from reference TRBV7-6 and TRBJ2-2, is GAGVSQSPRYKVTKRGQDVALRCDPISGHVSLYWYRQALGQGPEFLTYFNYEAQQDKSGLPNDRFSAERPEGSISTLTIQRTEQRDSAMYRCASSLLSGTGELFFGEGSRLTVL.

The rearrangement links TRBV5-6 to TRBJ1-5, with a possible D match to TRBD1 (5 bases). CDR1 is SGHDT and CDR2 is YYEEEE in the germline V gene. The CDR3 runs to 16 residues. V dropped 1 base and J dropped 1 base, with 12 bases sitting between them. The CDR3 DNA reads TGTGCCAGCAGCTTGCGACAGCCCTTGAGCAATCAGCCCCAGCATTTT. Translation: CASSLRQPLSNQPQHF. The entire variable domain, with the rest obtained from reference TRBV5-6 and TRBJ1-5, is as follows: DAGVTQSPTHLIKTRGQQVTLRCSPKSGHDTVSWYQQALGQGPQFIFQYYEEEERQRGNFPDRFSGHQFPNYSSELNVNALLLGDSALYLCASSLRQPLSNQPQHFGDGTRLSIL.

V gene TRBV6-6 combines with J gene TRBJ1-2, with 8 positions matching TRBD1. The V and J ends lost 3 bases and 4 bases, in that order; junction bases with no gene match: 4. The V gene's germline CDR1 is MNHNY and CDR2 SVGAGI (reference sequence). The CDR3 has 14 residues. CDR3 in amino acids: CASSYQGAIYGYTF. CDR3 bases: TGTGCCAGCAGTTATCAGGGGGCTATCTATGGCTACACCTTC.

Details on this clone: Other DNA sequences in the sample encode the same CDR3. The V gene is TRBV20-1, the J gene TRBJ2-1; D unclear. CDR1 is DFQATT and CDR2 is SNEGSKA in the germline V gene (reference sequence). The V and J ends lost 6 bases and 6 bases respectively, with 6 bases between them. The CDR3 loop spans 10 amino acids. The DNA of the CDR3 is TGCAGTGCCCGCCGCAATGAGCAGTTCTTC. Translated: CSARRNEQFF.

This clone was seen only once. The chain uses TRBV28 and TRBJ2-2; 7 nucleotides align to TRBD2. The junction had 4 bases not matched to a gene; V was cut back by 2 bases and J by 1 base. The CDR3 sequence is 16 residues long. Germline CDR1 and CDR2: MDHEN and SYDVKM. CDR3 loop: CASSLEKRGNTGELFF. CDR3 in DNA: TGTGCCAGCAGTTTAGAAAAGCGGGGGAACACCGGGGAGCTGTTTTTT.

Of note for this clone: One end of the junction is discordant with germline, which a read error may explain. This chain connects TRBV28 to TRBJ2-4, with D tentatively TRBD1 or TRBD2 (5 bases each). Per the germline V gene, CDR1 is MDHEN and CDR2 is SYDVKM. CDR3 size: 13 residues. As DNA, the CDR3 is TGTACCAGCTGCCCCCCGGGACCAAACATTCAGTACTTC. Translation gives CTSCPPGPNIQYF.

The chain carries TRBV5-4 and TRBJ2-1; 9 bases line up with TRBD2. Germline V lookup: CDR1 SGHNT, CDR2 YYREEE (reference sequence). The CDR3 is made up of 14 amino acids. V lost 4 bases, J lost 5 bases, and 4 bases stayed unmatched. The CDR3 DNA reads as TGTGCCAGCAGCCAGACTAGCGGCGACAATGAGCAGTTCTTC. It specifies CASSQTSGDNEQFF. Based on the CDR3 plus reference TRBV5-4 and TRBJ2-1, the full variable domain is ETGVTQSPTHLIKTRGQQVTLRCSSQSGHNTVSWYQQALGQGPQFIFQYYREEENGRGNFPPRFSGLQFPNYSSELNVNALELDDSALYLCASSQTSGDNEQFFGPGTRLTVL.